The present T cell receptor (beta chain) was sequenced within a study of shared clonotypes between healthy human individuals. Findings and caveats of the study: When compared with the clonotypes that were shared by all four sorted-subset donors, the non-shared clonotypes turned out to have lower generation probabilities. Only blood was sampled, and tissue TCR repertoires likely differ from blood ones.

For this clone: What it binds is not known.

Memory CD4+ cells were the fraction left after CD45RA+ naive selection. Sequencing was performed with immunoSEQ multiplex PCR; in TCRdb, only in-frame clones are kept and a portion is missing. The table records a few million clones, more than 80% of them present only once. CDR3 length equals 14 residues. Germline CDR1 and CDR2: SGHTA and FQGNSA. The V gene lost 5 bases and the J gene lost 4 bases, with 14 bases spanning the gap. The chain employs TRBV7-2 and TRBJ1-1, with D perhaps TRBD1 (5 bases). The source of this sequence is a man younger than 30 in good health. The specimen was naive CD4+ T cells sorted from blood. The subset was: CD45RA+ positively selected. CDR3 protein: CASSTLAGLTEAFF. The CDR3 nucleotides are TGTGCCAGCAGCACCCTAGCGGGGCTCACTGAAGCTTTCTTT.